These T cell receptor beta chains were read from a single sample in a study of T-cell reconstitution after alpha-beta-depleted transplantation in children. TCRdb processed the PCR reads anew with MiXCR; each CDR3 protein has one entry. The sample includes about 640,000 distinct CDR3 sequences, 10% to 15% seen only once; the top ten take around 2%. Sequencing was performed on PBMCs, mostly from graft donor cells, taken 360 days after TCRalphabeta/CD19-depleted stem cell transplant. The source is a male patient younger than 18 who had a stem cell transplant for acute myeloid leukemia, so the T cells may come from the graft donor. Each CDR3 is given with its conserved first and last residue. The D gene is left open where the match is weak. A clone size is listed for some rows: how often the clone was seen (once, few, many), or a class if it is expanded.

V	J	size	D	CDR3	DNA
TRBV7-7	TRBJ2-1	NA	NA	CASSPTTRNEQFF	TGTGCTAGCAGCCCTACTACTAGAAATGAGCAGTTCTTC
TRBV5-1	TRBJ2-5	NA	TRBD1	CASSSKDRGETQYF	TGCGCCAGCAGCTCAAAGGACAGGGGAGAGACCCAGTACTTC
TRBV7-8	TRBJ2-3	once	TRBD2	CASSPRVAGGSTDTQYF	TGTGCCAGCAGCCCCAGGGTAGCGGGAGGTTCCACAGATACGCAGTATTTT
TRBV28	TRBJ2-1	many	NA	CASSPPAYNEQFF	TGTGCCAGCAGTCCCCCTGCCTACAATGAGCAGTTCTTC
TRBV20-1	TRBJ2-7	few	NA	CSAPTFSYEQYF	TGCAGTGCCCCCACATTTTCCTACGAGCAGTACTTC
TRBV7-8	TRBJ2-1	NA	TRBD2	CASSRGWRGDNEQFF	TGTGCCAGCAGCCGAGGGTGGCGGGGGGACAATGAGCAGTTCTTC
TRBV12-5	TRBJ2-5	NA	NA	CASGSDFTQYF	TGTGCTAGTGGTTCCGACTTCACCCAGTACTTC
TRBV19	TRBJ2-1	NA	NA	CASSTRDRFTEQFF	TGTGCCAGTAGTACCCGGGATCGATTTACTGAGCAGTTCTTC
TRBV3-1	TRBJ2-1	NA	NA	CASTLKGRFYNEQFF	TGTGCCAGCACCCTAAAGGGTCGTTTCTACAATGAGCAGTTCTTC
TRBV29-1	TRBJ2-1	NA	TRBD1	CSTAPTDRDLASSYNEQFF	TGCAGCACTGCCCCTACCGACAGGGACCTTGCTAGCTCCTACAATGAGCAGTTCTTC
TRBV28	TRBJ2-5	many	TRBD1	CASSLMGQGRETQYF	TGTGCCAGCAGTTTAATGGGACAGGGGCGAGAGACCCAGTACTTC
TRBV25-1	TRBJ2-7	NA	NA	CASSASGGSYEQYF	TGTGCCAGCAGTGCCTCTGGGGGATCCTACGAGCAGTACTTC
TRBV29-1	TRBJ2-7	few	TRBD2	CSVVRDYRLGEQYF	TGCAGCGTTGTCCGGGACTACCGGTTAGGCGAGCAGTACTTC
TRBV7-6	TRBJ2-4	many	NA	CASSLGSGLAKNIQYF	TGTGCCAGCAGCTTAGGTAGCGGATTAGCCAAAAACATTCAGTACTTC
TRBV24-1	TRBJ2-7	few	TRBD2	CATSEGLAGGYEQYF	TGTGCCACCAGTGAGGGACTAGCGGGAGGCTACGAGCAGTACTTC
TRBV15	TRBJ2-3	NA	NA	CATSRVSYEGDTQYF	TGTGCCACCAGCAGAGTAAGCTACGAGGGAGATACGCAGTATTTT
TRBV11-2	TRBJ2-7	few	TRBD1	CASSLEQGARGRYEQYF	TGTGCCAGCAGCTTAGAACAGGGGGCAAGGGGTCGGTACGAGCAGTACTTC
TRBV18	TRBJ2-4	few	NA	CASSRRRYDPFGDIQYF	TGTGCCAGCTCACGCCGGAGGTACGACCCATTCGGAGACATTCAGTACTTC
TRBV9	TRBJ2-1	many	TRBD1	CASSGGSTYNEQFF	TGTGCCAGCTCAGGGGGCTCGACCTACAATGAGCAGTTCTTC
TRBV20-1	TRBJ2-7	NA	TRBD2	CSAGLAGSSYEQYF	TGCAGTGCCGGACTAGCTGGGAGCTCCTACGAGCAGTACTTC
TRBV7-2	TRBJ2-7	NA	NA	CASSVARTAIAYEQYF	TGTGCCAGCAGCGTTGCCCGGACAGCTATCGCCTACGAGCAGTACTTC
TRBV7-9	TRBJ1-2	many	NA	CASSRNYGYTF	TGTGCCAGCAGCCGGAATTATGGCTACACCTTC
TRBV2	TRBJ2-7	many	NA	CASRGPYEQYF	TGTGCCAGCAGGGGCCCCTACGAGCAGTACTTC
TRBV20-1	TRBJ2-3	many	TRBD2	CSARPLAGVTDTQYF	TGCAGTGCTAGACCTTTAGCGGGAGTGACAGATACGCAGTATTTT
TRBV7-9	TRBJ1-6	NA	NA	CASSPRGANNSPLHF	TGTGCCAGCAGCCCTCGGGGGGCTAACAATTCACCCCTCCACTTT
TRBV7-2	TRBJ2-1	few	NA	CASSPYHEQFF	TGTGCCAGCAGCCCCTACCATGAGCAGTTCTTC
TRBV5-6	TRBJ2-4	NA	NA	CASSSILEMNIQYF	TGTGCCAGCAGCTCCATACTGGAGATGAACATTCAGTACTTC
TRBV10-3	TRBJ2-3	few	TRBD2	CAISEPLVAGRDTQYF	TGTGCCATCAGTGAGCCGCTCGTAGCGGGAAGAGATACGCAGTATTTT
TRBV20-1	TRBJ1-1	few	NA	CSASWTEAFF	TGCAGTGCTAGCTGGACTGAAGCTTTCTTT
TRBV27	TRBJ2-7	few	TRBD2	CASSPTAGDEQYF	TGTGCCAGCAGCCCGACGGCGGGGGACGAGCAGTACTTC
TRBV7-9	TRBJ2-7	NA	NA	CASSLSEDGYEQYF	TGTGCCAGCAGCTTATCGGAGGACGGCTACGAGCAGTACTTC
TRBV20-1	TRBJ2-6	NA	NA	CSSGGGANVLTF	TGCAGTTCTGGAGGGGGGGCCAACGTCCTGACTTTC
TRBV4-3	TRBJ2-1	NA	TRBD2	CASTPRWGSGSYNEQFF	TGCGCCAGCACCCCAAGGTGGGGTAGCGGGAGCTACAATGAGCAGTTCTTC
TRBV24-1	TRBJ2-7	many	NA	CATSDPGAYEQYF	TGTGCCACCAGTGATCCCGGGGCCTACGAGCAGTACTTC
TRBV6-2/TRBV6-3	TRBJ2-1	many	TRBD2	CASSWGEGYNEQFF	TGTGCCAGCAGTTGGGGGGAGGGGTACAATGAGCAGTTCTTC
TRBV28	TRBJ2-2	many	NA	CASSPVNTGELFF	TGTGCCAGCAGTCCGGTGAACACCGGGGAGCTGTTTTTT
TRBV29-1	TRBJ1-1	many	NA	CSARDKHTEAFF	TGCAGCGCCAGGGACAAACACACTGAAGCTTTCTTT
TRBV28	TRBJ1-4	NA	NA	CATTDLNEKLFF	TGTGCCACGACGGATCTTAATGAAAAACTGTTTTTT
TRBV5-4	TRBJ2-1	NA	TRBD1	CASSLMDRGSNEQFF	TGTGCCAGCAGCCTAATGGACAGGGGCTCCAATGAGCAGTTCTTC
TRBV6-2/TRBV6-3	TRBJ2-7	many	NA	CASSYQKVLLYEQYF	TGTGCCAGCAGTTACCAGAAAGTCCTTCTGTACGAGCAGTACTTC
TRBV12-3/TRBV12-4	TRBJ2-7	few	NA	CASSPRDKLYEQYF	TGTGCCAGCAGTCCCCGGGACAAGCTGTACGAGCAGTACTTC
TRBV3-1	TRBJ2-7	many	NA	CASSQESHYEQYF	TGTGCCAGCAGCCAAGAGTCACACTACGAGCAGTACTTC
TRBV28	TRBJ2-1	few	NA	CASSWGPGTPFF	NA
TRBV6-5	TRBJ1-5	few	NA	CASSQGYHYSNQPQHF	TGTGCCAGCAGTCAGGGGTACCACTATAGCAATCAGCCCCAGCATTTT
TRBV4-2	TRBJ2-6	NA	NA	CASSPGNLSGANVLTF	TGTGCCAGCAGCCCCGGTAACCTCTCTGGGGCCAACGTCCTGACTTTC
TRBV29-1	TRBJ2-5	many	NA	CSVANGQETQYF	TGCAGCGTTGCCAACGGCCAAGAGACCCAGTACTTC
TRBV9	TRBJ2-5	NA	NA	CASSVEVVTVPQETQYF	TGTGCCAGCAGCGTAGAAGTAGTGACCGTACCACAAGAGACCCAGTACTTC
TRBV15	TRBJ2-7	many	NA	CATSREGRDEQYF	TGTGCCACCAGCAGAGAAGGTAGAGACGAGCAGTACTTC
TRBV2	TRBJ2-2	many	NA	CASTAYPQDTGELFF	TGTGCCAGCACAGCGTACCCCCAGGACACCGGGGAGCTGTTTTTT
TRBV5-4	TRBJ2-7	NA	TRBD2	CASSLGGSGSFLEQYF	TGTGCCAGCAGCTTGGGAGGGAGCGGGAGTTTCCTCGAGCAGTACTTC
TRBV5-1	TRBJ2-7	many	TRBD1	CASSIGTGDFYEQYF	TGCGCCAGCAGCATAGGGACAGGAGATTTCTACGAGCAGTACTTC
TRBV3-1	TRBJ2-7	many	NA	CASSQVQAYEQYF	TGTGCCAGCAGCCAAGTTCAGGCCTACGAGCAGTACTTC
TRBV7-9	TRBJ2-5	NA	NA	CASSLSAEETQYF	TGTGCCAGCAGCTTATCCGCTGAAGAGACCCAGTACTTC
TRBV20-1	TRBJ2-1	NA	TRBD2	CSAMTLAANSYNEQFF	TGCAGTGCTATGACTCTAGCGGCGAACTCCTACAATGAGCAGTTCTTC
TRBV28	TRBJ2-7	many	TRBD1	CASSRTGGNEQYF	TGTGCCAGCAGCCGGACAGGGGGCAACGAGCAGTACTTC
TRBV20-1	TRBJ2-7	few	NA	CSEGSRGASEQYF	TGCAGTGAAGGTAGCAGGGGGGCGAGCGAGCAGTACTTC
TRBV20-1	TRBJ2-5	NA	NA	CSARDPAPKDETQYF	TGCAGTGCTAGAGACCCGGCCCCGAAGGACGAGACCCAGTACTTC
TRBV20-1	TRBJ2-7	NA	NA	CSVDVDSLSYEQYF	TGCAGTGTAGACGTGGACAGCCTCTCCTACGAGCAGTACTTC